Described below is a single T cell receptor (beta chain) sequence and its context. Data came from immunoSEQ multiplex PCR; TCRdb stores just in-frame clones and leaves some out. Of approximately 150,000 clones in the sample, 90% are singletons; the top ten hold roughly a sixth. This record belongs to a study of blood T cell repertoires in COVID-19. The CDR3 is 13 residues long. V dropped 3 bases and J dropped 8 bases, with 10 bases sitting between them. Per germline, CDR1 MDHEN and CDR2 SYDVKM. The genes are TRBV28 and TRBJ1-4; maybe TRBD1 (6 bases). Sequencing was done on a sample of peripheral blood. This TCR derives from a man aged 55 to 70 with active or convalescent COVID-19. CDR3 sequence: CASSLGQSEKLFF. CDR3 nucleotides: TGTGCCAGCAGTTTGGGACAAAGCGAAAAACTGTTTTTT.